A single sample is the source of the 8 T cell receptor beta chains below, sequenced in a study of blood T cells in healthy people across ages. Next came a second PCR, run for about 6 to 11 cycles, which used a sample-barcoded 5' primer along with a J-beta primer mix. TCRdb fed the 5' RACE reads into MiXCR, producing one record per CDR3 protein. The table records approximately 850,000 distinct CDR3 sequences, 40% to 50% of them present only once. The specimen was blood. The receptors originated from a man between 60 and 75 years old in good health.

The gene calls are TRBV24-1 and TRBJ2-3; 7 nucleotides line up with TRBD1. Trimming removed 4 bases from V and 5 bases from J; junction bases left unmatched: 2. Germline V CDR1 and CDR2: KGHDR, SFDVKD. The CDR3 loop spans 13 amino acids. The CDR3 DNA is TGTGCCACCAGTGAGTCAGGGGGAGATACGCAGTATTTT. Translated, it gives CATSESGGDTQYF.

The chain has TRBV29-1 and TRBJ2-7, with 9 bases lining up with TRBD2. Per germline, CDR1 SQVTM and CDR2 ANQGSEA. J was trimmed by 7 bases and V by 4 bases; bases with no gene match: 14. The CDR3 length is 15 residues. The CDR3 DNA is TGCAGCGTTGCCCTTCGGCTAGCGGGGTACAATGAGCAGTACTTC. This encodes CSVALRLAGYNEQYF.

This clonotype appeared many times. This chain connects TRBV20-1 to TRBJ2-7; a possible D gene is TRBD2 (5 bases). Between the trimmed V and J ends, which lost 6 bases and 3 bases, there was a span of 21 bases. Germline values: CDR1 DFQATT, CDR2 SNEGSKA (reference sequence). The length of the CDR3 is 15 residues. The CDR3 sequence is CSAQDYPAFNYEQYF. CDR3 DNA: TGCAGTGCCCAAGACTATCCCGCTTTCAACTACGAGCAGTACTTC.

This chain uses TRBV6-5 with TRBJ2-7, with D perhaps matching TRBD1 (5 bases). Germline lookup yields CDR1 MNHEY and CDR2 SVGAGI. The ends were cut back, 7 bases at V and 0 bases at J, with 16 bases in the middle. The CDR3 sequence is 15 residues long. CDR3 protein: CASTAKGKSSYEQYF. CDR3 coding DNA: TGTGCCAGCACCGCCAAGGGGAAGAGCTCCTACGAGCAGTACTTC.

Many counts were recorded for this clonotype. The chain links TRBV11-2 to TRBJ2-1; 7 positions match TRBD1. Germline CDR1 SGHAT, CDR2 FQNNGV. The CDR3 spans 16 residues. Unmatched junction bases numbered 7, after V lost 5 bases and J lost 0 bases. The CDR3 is CASSQGQTSSYNEQFF. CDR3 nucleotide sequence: TGTGCCAGCAGCCAGGGACAGACGAGCTCCTACAATGAGCAGTTCTTC.

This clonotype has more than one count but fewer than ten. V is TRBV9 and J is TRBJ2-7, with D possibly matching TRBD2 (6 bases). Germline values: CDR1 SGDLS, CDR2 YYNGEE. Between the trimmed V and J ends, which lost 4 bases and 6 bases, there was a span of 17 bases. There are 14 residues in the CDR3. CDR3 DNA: TGTGCCAGCAGCTCCCTGATGGGGGGAGGCGAGCAGTACTTC. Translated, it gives CASSSLMGGGEQYF.

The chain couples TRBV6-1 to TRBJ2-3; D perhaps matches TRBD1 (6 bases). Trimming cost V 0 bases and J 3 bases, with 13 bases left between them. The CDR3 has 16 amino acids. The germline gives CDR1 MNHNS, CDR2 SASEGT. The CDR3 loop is CASSEAGGRRTDTQYF. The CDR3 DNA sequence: TGTGCCAGCAGTGAAGCAGGGGGAAGGAGGACAGATACGCAGTATTTT.

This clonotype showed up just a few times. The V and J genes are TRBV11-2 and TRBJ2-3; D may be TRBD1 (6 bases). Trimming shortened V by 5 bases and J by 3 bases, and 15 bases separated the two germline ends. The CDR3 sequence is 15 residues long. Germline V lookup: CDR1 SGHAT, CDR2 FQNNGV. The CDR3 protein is CASSTGTRLTDTQYF. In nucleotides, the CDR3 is TGTGCCAGCAGCACGGGGACACGATTAACAGATACGCAGTATTTT.